These T cell receptor beta chains were read from a single sample in a study of T cell changes during pregnancy in multiple sclerosis. Using immunoSEQ multiplex PCR, the repertoire was profiled, and TCRdb retains in-frame clones only, with some absent. The sample carries tens of thousands of clones, roughly nine tenths recorded once. The material sequenced was CD8+ T cells from peripheral blood mononuclear cells, taken before pregnancy. The receptors were sampled from a female donor with multiple sclerosis, enrolled in a pregnancy study. CDR3s include the opening cysteine and the closing phenylalanine or tryptophan. D genes are given only for firm matches. Size is omitted from some rows. Given values are once, few, many or a class for expanded clones.

j_call d_call clone_size v_call cdr3_nt cdr3_aa
TRBJ2-2 - - TRBV6-1 TGTGCCAGCGCAGGCGATGGGCTGTTTTTT CASAGDGLFF
TRBJ2-3 - - TRBV7-3 TGTGCCAGCAGCTCAGGGACAGATACGCAGTATTTT CASSSGTDTQYF
TRBJ2-6 - once TRBV27 TGTGCCAGCTCTGTCTCTGGGGCCAACGTCCTGACTTTC CASSVSGANVLTF
TRBJ2-7 - - TRBV4-2 TGTGCCAGCAGCCACCTAGAGACTGCGACCCACTACGAGCAGTACTTC CASSHLETATHYEQYF
TRBJ2-2 - - TRBV14 TGTGCCAGCAGCCAAGATGTCAGGGTCGCGAACACCGGGGAGCTGTTTTTT CASSQDVRVANTGELFF
TRBJ1-1 - - TRBV7-9 TGTGCCAGCAGCTTAGATAGAGGATACATGAACACTGAAGCTTTCTTT CASSLDRGYMNTEAFF
TRBJ1-1 - - TRBV15 TGTGCCACCGGTTCAGGAAGGGACTACACTGAAGCTTTCTTT CATGSGRDYTEAFF
TRBJ2-7 - - TRBV11-3 TGTGCCAGCAGCCCCCCCGACAGGTACGAGCAGTACTTC CASSPPDRYEQYF
TRBJ1-5 - - TRBV4-2 TGTGCCAGCAGCACTACGGGTGAAGGGGCTCAGGGACCCCAGCATTTT CASSTTGEGAQGPQHF
TRBJ2-5 - - TRBV27 TGTGCCAGCAGACGGACCGCCTGGGGCTTGGAGACCCAGTACTTC CASRRTAWGLETQYF
TRBJ2-1 - - TRBV19 TGTGCCAGTAGTATAGATGGGGGGGCCCGAGATGAGCAGTTCTTC CASSIDGGARDEQFF
TRBJ2-7 TRBD1 - TRBV7-6 TGTGCCAGCAGCCTAGAGGTGGGACAGAACTACGAGCAGTACTTC CASSLEVGQNYEQYF
TRBJ1-6 - - TRBV2 TGTGCCAGACTTCCAGGGGATGGTTCACCCCTCCACTTT CARLPGDGSPLHF
TRBJ2-3 TRBD2 - TRBV27 TGTGCCAGCAGTTTAGGGGAGGGAGCAGATACGCAGTATTTT CASSLGEGADTQYF
TRBJ2-5 - - TRBV10-1 TGCGCCAGCAGTGAGTCGAAGGGGGTTAGTGAGACCCAGTACTTC CASSESKGVSETQYF
TRBJ2-7 TRBD1 once TRBV7-6 TGTGCCAGCAGCCGCAGGGACAGCGGATGGGAAAACTACGAGCAGTACTTC CASSRRDSGWENYEQYF
TRBJ2-7 - - TRBV14 TGTGCCAGCAGCCATACAAGCTCCTACGAGCAGTACTTC CASSHTSSYEQYF
TRBJ2-1 - - TRBV4-2 TGTGCCAGCAGCCCCGGAGGGACTTATGAGCAGTTCTTC CASSPGGTYEQFF
TRBJ1-1 - - TRBV6-5 TGTGCCAGCCTCCGGGCGGGGCGCGGCACTGAAGCTTTCTTT CASLRAGRGTEAFF
TRBJ2-7 TRBD2 - TRBV9 TGTGCCAGCAGCCCATCGGGGGGACTCCCAGTCGAGCAGTACTTC CASSPSGGLPVEQYF
TRBJ2-5 - - TRBV30 TGTACCTGGCAGTCGGGGGACCAAGAGACCCAGTACTTC CTWQSGDQETQYF
TRBJ1-6 - - TRBV27 TGTGCCAGCAGTCCCCAAACGGTGGCACCCCTCCACTTT CASSPQTVAPLHF
TRBJ1-1 - once TRBV10-3 TGTGCCATCAGTGAGGAGGGGAGGACTGAAGCTTTCTTT CAISEEGRTEAFF
TRBJ2-5 - medium-sized TRBV9 TGTGCCAGCAGCGTAGTTGGCCTAGCCCAAGAGACCCAGTACTTC CASSVVGLAQETQYF
TRBJ1-1 - - TRBV2 TGTGCCAGCAGTGCGGGGGTGGGGGGAGAAGCTTTCTTT CASSAGVGGEAFF
TRBJ2-7 TRBD1 - TRBV9 TGTGCCAGCAGCGCCGGCTCCGACAGGGTGTACGAGCAGTACTTC CASSAGSDRVYEQYF
TRBJ1-1 TRBD1 - TRBV9 TGTGCCAGCATTGTCCCTAAGGGGACAGTCATGAACACTGAAGCTTTCTTT CASIVPKGTVMNTEAFF
TRBJ2-2 - - TRBV2 TGTGCCAGCAGGGCCCGGGGCACCGGGGAGCTGTTTTTT CASRARGTGELFF
TRBJ2-7 - - TRBV5-5 TGTGCCAGCAACTACGTGACTGCGTCCTACGAGCAGTACTTC CASNYVTASYEQYF
TRBJ2-5 TRBD1 - TRBV5-1 TGCGCCAGCAGCATCTGGGACAGGGCTGCAGAGACCCAGTACTTC CASSIWDRAAETQYF
TRBJ1-5 TRBD1 - TRBV27 TGTGCCAGCAGTTTATACAGGGGTCTAAATCAGCCCCAGCATTTT CASSLYRGLNQPQHF
TRBJ2-1 TRBD1 - TRBV5-1 TGCGCCAGCAGCTTACCACAGGGGATATACAATGAGCAGTTCTTC CASSLPQGIYNEQFF
TRBJ2-3 - - TRBV5-5 TGTGCCAGCAGCTCCGACAGGACCCCCGATGGTGGGCAGTATTTT CASSSDRTPDGGQYF
TRBJ2-7 - - TRBV15 TGTGCCACCAGCAGAGAGCTAGGCAACTCCTACGAGCAGTACTTC CATSRELGNSYEQYF
TRBJ1-1 - - TRBV29-1 TGCAGCGTAGTCGTAGACACTGAAGCTTTCTTT CSVVVDTEAFF
TRBJ2-7 - - TRBV11-2 TGTGCCAGCAGCTCCTACTACGAGCAGTACTTC CASSSYYEQYF
TRBJ2-5 - - TRBV7-6 TGTGCCAGCAGCCCTGGTGGCGGGCAAGAGACCCAGTACTTC CASSPGGGQETQYF
TRBJ2-1 - once TRBV7-3 TGTGCCAGCAGCGACATAGTCACCAATGAGCAGTTCTTC CASSDIVTNEQFF
TRBJ2-1 - - TRBV21-1 TGTGCCAGCAGCTCCCTGGGCGGGGGGGAATACAATGAGCAGTTCTTC CASSSLGGGEYNEQFF
TRBJ2-2 - once TRBV10-2 TGCGCCAGCAGTGCCAGGGTGAACACCGGGGAGCTGTTTTTT CASSARVNTGELFF
TRBJ2-3 TRBD2 - TRBV5-6 TGTGCCAGCAGCCGTACACCCCCGAGCGGGGGGGCAAGAGATACGCAGTATTTT CASSRTPPSGGARDTQYF
TRBJ2-5 - - TRBV5-1 TGCGCCAGCAGCTTGGTGGAGGGTTCCCCATCGGAGACCCAGTACTTC CASSLVEGSPSETQYF
TRBJ2-7 - - TRBV13 TGTGCCAGCAGCCTTACCCCAGACGACGGGGAAAAGCAGTACTTC CASSLTPDDGEKQYF
TRBJ2-2 - - TRBV27 TGTGCCAGCAGAGGGGCCGGGGAGCTGTTTTTT CASRGAGELFF
TRBJ1-1 - - TRBV4-2 TGTGCCAGCAGCCAAGGTGACAGGCGAGGGGGGGCGAACACTGAAGCTTTCTTT CASSQGDRRGGANTEAFF